These 31 T cell receptor beta chains came from one sample sequenced in a study of cytomegalovirus exposure and HLA in healthy donors. The PCR had 60 Vbeta and 13 Jbeta primers. TCRdb keeps only in-frame clones here, not all; method: immunoSEQ multiplex PCR. Here the sample spans about 150,000 clones, 79% being singletons. The sample comprised PBMCs. The receptors were gathered from a man aged 30 to 45 in good health and CMV-seropositive.

The J gene is TRBJ1-5, the V gene TRBV7-2; D unresolved. Germline V lookup: CDR1 SGHTA, CDR2 FQGNSA. The CDR3 covers 16 residues. V lost 5 bases to trimming and J lost 0 bases, with 14 bases between them. CDR3 sequence (DNA): TGTGCCAGCAGCCCGAGGGAGAGGAGTAGCAATCAGCCCCAGCATTTT. As protein: CASSPRERSSNQPQHF.

This clone appeared a few times. The CDR3 coding sequence is TGTGCCAGCAGTGAATCAGAAGTCCAAGAGACCCAGTACTTC. Encoded protein: CASSESEVQETQYF. The V and J genes are TRBV6-1 and TRBJ2-5; unclear D gene. Per germline, CDR1 MNHNS and CDR2 SASEGT. Trimming stripped 2 bases from V and 1 base from J, with 8 bases between. The CDR3 has 14 amino acids.

The table lists this clone with a few counts. The chain joins TRBV2 to TRBJ1-1; 8 bases agree with TRBD1. The germline gives CDR1 SNHLY, CDR2 FYNNEI. V lost 6 bases and J lost 1; bases outside the gene matches: 10. The CDR3 sequence is 16 residues long. In DNA, the CDR3 is TGTGCCAGCAGAGCGACAGGGGTCGGGAGGAACACTGAAGCTTTCTTT. Translated: CASRATGVGRNTEAFF.

This sequence joins TRBV7-9 and TRBJ1-5; 8 bases line up with TRBD1. Germline CDR1 SEHNR, CDR2 FQNEAQ (reference sequence). This CDR3 is 15 amino acids long. V gave up 5 bases and J gave up 2 bases; unmatched junction bases: 5. The CDR3 sequence is CASSPGGSGNQPQHF. The CDR3 bases are TGTGCCAGCAGCCCAGGGGGCAGTGGCAATCAGCCCCAGCATTTT.

The V and J genes are TRBV13 and TRBJ2-7, with unresolved D. V lost 1 base, J lost 5 bases, and 6 bases lay in between. Germline V gives CDR1 PRHDT, CDR2 FYEKMQ (reference sequence). This CDR3 is built from 12 residues. CDR3 protein: CASSLERHEQYF. DNA of the CDR3: TGTGCCAGCAGCTTAGAGAGGCACGAGCAGTACTTC.

J is TRBJ2-3 and V is TRBV5-1; a possible D gene is TRBD2 (7 bases). This CDR3 comprises 17 residues. Trimming removed 4 bases at V and 1 base at J, with 19 bases between. Germline CDR1 reads SGHRS; CDR2 reads YFSETQ. Here the CDR3 reads CASSHPGGGSRTDTQYF. DNA for the CDR3: TGCGCCAGCAGCCACCCGGGCGGGGGCAGTCGCACAGATACGCAGTATTTT.

The V and J genes are TRBV6-4 and TRBJ2-1, with D uncertain. Trimming shortened V by 6 bases and J by 0 bases, and 18 bases separated the two germline ends. Germline V gene data show CDR1 as MRHNA and CDR2 as SNTAGT. The CDR3 sequence is 17 residues long. The chain's CDR3 is CASRVGQNLSSYNEQFF. The CDR3 region has the DNA TGTGCCAGCAGGGTCGGTCAAAACTTGAGCTCCTACAATGAGCAGTTCTTC.

This clone was counted at least ten times. The genes are TRBV10-1 and TRBJ2-7; D unclear. Trimming shortened V by 0 bases and J by 2 bases, and 11 bases separated the two germline ends. Looked up from germline, CDR1 is WNHNN and CDR2 is SYGVQD (reference sequence). CDR3 length equals 15 residues. The CDR3: CASSESPRSPYEQYF. In DNA, the CDR3 is TGCGCCAGCAGTGAGTCCCCAAGAAGCCCCTACGAGCAGTACTTC.

This chain connects TRBV2 to TRBJ2-2, with D possibly TRBD1 on 5 matching bases. Germline CDR1 and CDR2: SNHLY and FYNNEI. V lost 7 bases, J lost 0 bases, and 9 bases lay in between. The CDR3 consists of 14 residues. The CDR3 nucleotides read TGTGCCAGCATGGGCAGGGCGAACACCGGGGAGCTGTTTTTT. This translates into CASMGRANTGELFF.

This clone has just one count. The V gene is TRBV10-3, the J gene TRBJ1-1, with TRBD1 matching over 7 bases. The V gene's germline CDR1 is ENHRY and CDR2 SYGVKD. Trimming at V came to 3 bases and at J to 14 bases, leaving 15 bases not matched to a gene. The CDR3 has 14 residues. The CDR3 loop is CAISDTDRDRVGFF. The CDR3, as DNA: TGTGCCATCAGTGATACCGACCGAGACAGGGTTGGCTTCTTT.

This chain links TRBV27 with TRBJ2-5; no clear D. There are 14 residues in the CDR3. CDR1 and CDR2 (germline): MNHEY, SMNVEV (reference sequence). Trimming took 2 bases from V and 1 from J, leaving 8 bases between them. The chain's CDR3 is CASSLLGSQETQYF. In DNA, the CDR3 is TGTGCCAGCAGTTTACTGGGCAGCCAAGAGACCCAGTACTTC.

The chain links TRBV7-8 to TRBJ2-1; 9 positions agree with TRBD2. This CDR3 region has 15 residues. With 5 bases clipped from V and 9 bases from J, the junction kept 11 bases outside the gene matches. Germline V gene sequence: CDR1 SGHVS, CDR2 FQNEAQ. The CDR3: CASSTSGGGAGEQFF. In DNA, the CDR3 is TGTGCCAGCAGCACTAGTGGCGGGGGGGCCGGTGAGCAGTTCTTC.

Regarding this clone: One end of the junction varies from germline; a read error may be responsible. The V and J genes are TRBV4-2 and TRBJ2-7; D is possibly TRBD2 (6 bases). Per germline, CDR1 LGHNA and CDR2 YNFKEQ. There are 15 residues in the CDR3. As DNA, the CDR3 is TGTGCCAGCAGCCCCGAAGTAGCGGCGTCCTCCGAGCAGTACTTC. Its protein is CASSPEVAASSEQYF.

This sequence joins TRBV6-6 and TRBJ2-5; D unclear. The CDR3 loop spans 14 amino acids. Germline V gives CDR1 MNHNY, CDR2 SVGAGI (reference sequence). V was clipped by 7 bases and J by 0 bases, with 12 bases between them. Here the CDR3 reads CASTAPRDQETQYF. The CDR3 coding sequence is TGTGCCAGCACTGCGCCCCGGGACCAAGAGACCCAGTACTTC.

This sequence joins TRBV7-8 and TRBJ2-7, with 8 positions matching TRBD1. The CDR3 consists of 14 residues. Germline CDR1 SGHVS, CDR2 FQNEAQ. V dropped 5 bases and J dropped 2; count of bases not matched to a gene: 5. CDR3 protein: CASSLDRVTYEQYF. The CDR3 nucleotides read TGTGCCAGCAGCCTGGACAGGGTCACCTACGAGCAGTACTTC.

The chain combines TRBV7-6 with TRBJ2-7; 9 positions match TRBD1. CDR3 length: 15 residues. The junction had 9 bases not matched to a gene; V was cut back by 5 bases and J by 4 bases. Per germline, CDR1 SGHVS and CDR2 FNYEAQ. This CDR3 is CASSPMPGQGYEQYF. As DNA, the CDR3 is TGTGCCAGCAGCCCTATGCCGGGACAGGGTTACGAGCAGTACTTC.

The chain recombines TRBV27 with TRBJ2-1, with no clear D. Germline loops: CDR1 MNHEY, CDR2 SMNVEV (reference sequence). The V gene lost 3 bases and the J gene lost 5 bases, with 14 bases spanning the gap. This CDR3 is built from 15 residues. CDR3 loop: CASSFSPWSNNEQFF. CDR3 nucleotide sequence: TGTGCCAGCAGTTTCAGTCCGTGGAGTAACAATGAGCAGTTCTTC.

There are a few counts of this clone. V gene TRBV10-3 combines with J gene TRBJ2-7; tentatively, D is TRBD1 (6 bases). Germline values: CDR1 ENHRY, CDR2 SYGVKD. The germline V and J ends were trimmed by 3 bases and 5 bases, with 17 bases remaining between them. CDR3 length equals 15 residues. CDR3 nucleotides: TGTGCCATCAGTGACCCTGAGACAGGTGGGAACGAGCAGTACTTC. It yields the protein CAISDPETGGNEQYF.

V is TRBV19 and J is TRBJ1-6; D ambiguous. V was cut by 6 bases and J by 8 bases, with 14 bases left in between. The germline gives CDR1 LNHDA, CDR2 SQIVND (reference sequence). The CDR3 sequence is 14 residues long. CDR3 DNA: TGTGCCAGTAGAGATTCCCTGGCTTATTCACCCCTCCACTTT. It is translated as CASRDSLAYSPLHF.

The chain uses TRBV2 and TRBJ2-7, with 8 bases aligning to TRBD1. V gave up 7 bases and J gave up 4 bases; unmatched junction bases: 9. Germline lookup yields CDR1 SNHLY and CDR2 FYNNEI. CDR3 length: 14 amino acids. The CDR3, as DNA: TGTGCCAGCACCCGGGACAGGTTTTCTTACGAGCAGTACTTC. As protein: CASTRDRFSYEQYF.

V gene TRBV2 combines with J gene TRBJ1-2; 8 bases align to TRBD1. The CDR3 has 14 amino acids. Germline CDR1 SNHLY, CDR2 FYNNEI. With 6 bases clipped from V and 3 bases from J, the junction kept 6 bases outside the gene matches. CDR3: CASRGTGGYYGYTF. The CDR3 DNA sequence: TGTGCCAGCAGGGGGACAGGAGGCTACTATGGCTACACCTTC. The full variable domain, rest sourced from reference TRBV2 and TRBJ1-2, is EPEVTQTPSHQVTQMGQEVILRCVPISNHLYFYWYRQILGQKVEFLVSFYNNEISEKSEIFDDQFSVERPDGSNFTLKIRSTKLEDSAMYFCASRGTGGYYGYTFGSGTRLTVV.

The genes are TRBV6-5 and TRBJ2-5; no reliable D call. V lost 4 bases and J lost 4, with 7 bases in between. Germline V gives CDR1 MNHEY, CDR2 SVGAGI. The CDR3 is made up of 12 amino acids. CDR3 in DNA: TGTGCCAGCAGTTCGTCGGTAGAGACCCAGTACTTC. Its translation is CASSSSVETQYF.

The genes are TRBV10-2 and TRBJ2-2; possibly TRBD2 for D (6 bases). The CDR3 runs 16 residues. Germline V gene lookup returns CDR1 WSHSY and CDR2 SAAADI. V was clipped by 3 bases and J by 5 bases, with 16 bases between them. The CDR3 nucleotides are TGCGCCAGCAGTGATGAGGGTGGGGCGGGAACCGGGGAGCTGTTTTTT. This sequence encodes CASSDEGGAGTGELFF.

J is TRBJ1-1 and V is TRBV7-9; D unclear. CDR1 is SEHNR and CDR2 is FQNEAQ in the germline V gene (reference sequence). Deletions cut 5 bases from V and 5 bases from J, with 9 bases between. The CDR3 spans 12 residues. This chain's CDR3 is CASSRLSTEAFF. The CDR3 DNA is TGTGCCAGCAGCCGACTGAGTACTGAAGCTTTCTTT.

The V call is TRBV5-1, the J call TRBJ2-1; TRBD2 matches at 8 bases. This CDR3 is 13 amino acids long. V shed 0 bases, J shed 9 bases, and the junction held 2 bases outside the gene matches. Germline V gives CDR1 SGHRS, CDR2 YFSETQ. The CDR3 coding sequence is TGCGCCAGCAGCTTGGAGCGGGGGAGTGAGCAGTTCTTC. This codes for CASSLERGSEQFF.

V and J are TRBV15 and TRBJ1-2; TRBD1 might be the D (6 bases). The CDR3 runs 16 residues. Deletions cut 4 bases from V and 3 bases from J, with 18 bases between. CDR1 LNHNV and CDR2 YYDKDF come from the germline V gene (reference sequence). The CDR3 loop is CATSKSSGAVHYGYTF. CDR3 nucleotides: TGTGCCACCAGCAAAAGTTCAGGGGCGGTGCACTATGGCTACACCTTC.

The chain carries TRBV2 and TRBJ1-4, with 9 bases matching TRBD1. The junction had 4 bases not matched to a gene; V was cut back by 6 bases and J by 8 bases. CDR1 is SNHLY and CDR2 is FYNNEI in the germline V gene. The CDR3 contains 13 residues. In DNA, the CDR3 is TGTGCCAGCAGGAATGACAGGGGGGAAAAACTGTTTTTT. This encodes CASRNDRGEKLFF.

The chain couples TRBV14 to TRBJ1-1; 7 bases match TRBD1. Per the germline V gene, CDR1 is SGHDN and CDR2 is FVKESK. V trimming: 3 bases; J trimming: 3 bases; junction bases outside the gene matches: 1. The CDR3 totals 13 residues. The CDR3 here is CASSHDRDTEAFF. The CDR3 DNA reads as TGTGCCAGCAGCCATGACAGGGACACTGAAGCTTTCTTT.

The genes are TRBV7-2 and TRBJ2-6; 7 bases fit TRBD1. Germline V gene data show CDR1 as SGHTA and CDR2 as FQGNSA. The CDR3 has 18 residues. Germline trimming cut 1 base from V and 1 base from J; bases unmatched to any gene: 7. CDR3 nucleotide sequence: TGTGCCAGCAGCTTAGTGGCAGGGGGTGGATCTGGGGCCAACGTCCTGACTTTC. Residues: CASSLVAGGGSGANVLTF.

This clone was recorded a few times. V gene TRBV7-2 combines with J gene TRBJ2-5, with 7 bases identical to TRBD2. Germline CDR1 is SGHTA and CDR2 is FQGNSA. J lost 1 base, V lost 1 base, and 6 bases had no gene match. The CDR3 has 16 residues. Written as DNA, the CDR3 is TGTGCCAGCAGCTTAGGGCCGCGGGGGACCCAAGAGACCCAGTACTTC. It translates to CASSLGPRGTQETQYF.

This clone was seen a handful of times. The CDR3 DNA reads TGTGCCAGCAGCTTCGGGCCGAACGGCGGGACCTACGAGCAGTACTTC. Translated: CASSFGPNGGTYEQYF. The V and J genes are TRBV5-4 and TRBJ2-7; D may be TRBD2 (6 bases). V dropped 2 bases and J dropped 2 bases, with 17 bases sitting between them. Germline assignment: CDR1 SGHNT and CDR2 YYREEE (reference sequence). The CDR3 loop spans 16 amino acids. Full variable domain (missing parts from reference TRBV5-4 and TRBJ2-7): ETGVTQSPTHLIKTRGQQVTLRCSSQSGHNTVSWYQQALGQGPQFIFQYYREEENGRGNFPPRFSGLQFPNYSSELNVNALELDDSALYLCASSFGPNGGTYEQYFGPGTRLTVT.